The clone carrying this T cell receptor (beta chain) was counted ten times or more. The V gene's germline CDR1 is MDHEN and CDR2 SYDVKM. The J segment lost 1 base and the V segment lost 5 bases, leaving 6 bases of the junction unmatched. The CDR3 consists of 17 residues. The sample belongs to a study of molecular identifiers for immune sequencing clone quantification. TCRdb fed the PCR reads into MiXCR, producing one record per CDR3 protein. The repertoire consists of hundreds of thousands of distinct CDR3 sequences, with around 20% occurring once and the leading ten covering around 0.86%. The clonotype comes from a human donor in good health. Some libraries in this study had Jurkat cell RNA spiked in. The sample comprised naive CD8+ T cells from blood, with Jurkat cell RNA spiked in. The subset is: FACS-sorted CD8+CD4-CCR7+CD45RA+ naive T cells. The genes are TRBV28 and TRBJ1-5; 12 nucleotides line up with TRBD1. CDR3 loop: CASSTGTGGISNQPQHF. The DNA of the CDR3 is TGTGCCAGCAGTACCGGGACAGGGGGCATAAGCAATCAGCCCCAGCATTTT.